One sample yielded the 20 T cell receptor beta chains listed below, sequenced in a study of follicular helper T cells after annual influenza vaccination. Libraries were prepared by immunoSEQ multiplex PCR; TCRdb keeps only in-frame clonotypes and omits some of them. Here the sample spans some 9,000 clones, roughly 90% being singletons. The time point is: 2015-2016 season, pre-vaccination. The specimen comprised CXCR5+ CD38- circulating T follicular helper cells from blood, sampled on the day of influenza vaccination. Specified subset: circulating Tfh, non-naive CD4+CXCR5+PD-1+ (ICOS+CD38+ or ICOS-CD38-). The origin of the receptors is an adult who received the influenza vaccine.

The chain has TRBV12-1 and TRBJ1-5; the table assigns TRBD1, which was not confirmed against the DNA. TRBV12-1 corresponds to a pseudogene. CDR3 length equals 19 residues. The CDR3 DNA reads TGTGCCAGCAGCTTTTGGACAGGCCAACAAAATAATAGCAATCAGCCCCAGCATTTT. Its protein product is CASSFWTGQQNNSNQPQHF.

The chain links TRBV18 to TRBJ1-1; D might be TRBD1 (5 bases). The CDR3 loop spans 16 amino acids. Trimming removed 1 base from V and 1 base from J, with 13 bases in between. CDR1 and CDR2 (germline): KGHSH, LQKENI. The CDR3 is CASSPLVPTGNTEAFF. CDR3 coding DNA: TGTGCCAGCTCACCACTTGTTCCAACAGGGAACACTGAAGCTTTCTTT.

The V and J genes are TRBV29-1 and TRBJ2-3, with 8 nucleotides matching TRBD2. This CDR3 is built from 13 residues. V shed 8 bases, J shed 2 bases, and the junction held 6 bases outside the gene matches. CDR1 is SQVTM and CDR2 is ANQGSEA in the germline V gene. The CDR3 DNA reads TGCAGCTTCTTAGCGGGGACCACAGATACGCAGTATTTT. Its translation: CSFLAGTTDTQYF.

This clone has a single count. This chain joins TRBV7-7 and TRBJ2-7; 7 nucleotides match TRBD1. Germline assignment: CDR1 SSHAT and CDR2 FNYEAQ (reference sequence). The CDR3 runs to 13 residues. Trimming removed 4 bases from V and 8 bases from J; junction bases left unmatched: 8. The CDR3 DNA reads TGTGCCAGCAGCTCGCAATCGGACAGGCAGCAGTACTTC. As protein: CASSSQSDRQQYF.

The chain recombines TRBV6-5 with TRBJ2-3; D remains ambiguous. The CDR3 length is 13 residues. V was trimmed by 2 bases and J by 3 bases, leaving 6 bases between them. The V gene's germline CDR1 is MNHEY and CDR2 SVGAGI. This chain's CDR3 is CASSYQRTDTQYF. In nucleotides, the CDR3 is TGTGCCAGCAGTTACCAACGGACAGATACGCAGTATTTT.

The chain couples TRBV27 to TRBJ2-3, with TRBD2 matching 7 bases. The CDR3 sequence is 13 residues long. V trimming: 6 bases; J trimming: 6 bases; junction bases outside the gene matches: 6. Germline V gives CDR1 MNHEY, CDR2 SMNVEV (reference sequence). The CDR3 is CASRRGSSDTQYF. The CDR3 DNA sequence: TGTGCCAGCAGGCGGGGGTCCTCGGATACGCAGTATTTT.

The chain employs TRBV5-1 and TRBJ2-7; TRBD2 aligns across 7 bases. V shed 1 base, J shed 2 bases, and the junction held 6 bases outside the gene matches. The CDR3 has 15 amino acids. CDR1 and CDR2 (germline): SGHRS, YFSETQ. The CDR3 here is CASSLLVAGAYEQYF. The CDR3 DNA reads as TGCGCCAGCAGCTTGTTAGTCGCGGGGGCCTACGAGCAGTACTTC.

CDR3 sequence reads: CAISVQGVNSPLHF. The CDR3 DNA is TGTGCCATCAGTGTTCAAGGGGTTAATTCACCCCTCCACTTT. The chain couples TRBV10-3 to TRBJ1-6, with a possible D match to TRBD1 (5 bases). Germline V gene lookup returns CDR1 ENHRY and CDR2 SYGVKD. V lost 4 bases to trimming and J lost 6 bases, with 10 bases between them. The CDR3 is 14 residues long.

This chain connects TRBV7-8 to TRBJ1-2; D not certain. Trimming shortened V by 0 bases and J by 8 bases, and 13 bases separated the two germline ends. Germline CDR1 is SGHVS and CDR2 is FQNEAQ. The CDR3 length is 14 residues. In DNA form, the CDR3 reads TGTGCCAGCAGCTTAGCAGGATTCCAAAGCGGCTACACCTTC. Its protein is CASSLAGFQSGYTF.

The chain has TRBV19 and TRBJ1-1; 9 bases fit TRBD1. The CDR3 totals 17 residues. Germline trimming cut 5 bases from V and 0 bases from J; bases unmatched to any gene: 10. CDR1 and CDR2 from the germline V gene are LNHDA and SQIVND (reference sequence). The CDR3, as DNA: TGTGCCAGTAGTTCCGGGACAGGGAAGGCCTTGAACACTGAAGCTTTCTTT. This encodes CASSSGTGKALNTEAFF.

V and J are TRBV5-6 and TRBJ2-7; 7 bases align to TRBD1. Germline CDR1 is SGHDT and CDR2 is YYEEEE. Germline trimming cut 4 bases from V and 6 bases from J; bases unmatched to any gene: 7. This CDR3 contains 13 residues. The CDR3 region has the DNA TGTGCCAGCAGCAAGTGGACAGGTCCCGAGCAGTACTTC. It is translated as CASSKWTGPEQYF. Variable domain in full (rest from reference TRBV5-6 and TRBJ2-7): DAGVTQSPTHLIKTRGQQVTLRCSPKSGHDTVSWYQQALGQGPQFIFQYYEEEERQRGNFPDRFSGHQFPNYSSELNVNALLLGDSALYLCASSKWTGPEQYFGPGTRLTVT.

The V call is TRBV6-1, the J call TRBJ1-4; D is uncertain. The germline CDR1 and CDR2 sequences are MNHNS and SASEGT. With 5 bases removed from V and 4 bases from J, the gap between germline ends came to 14 bases. CDR3 length: 15 residues. The CDR3 loop is CASSPTGRNNEKLFF. The CDR3, as DNA: TGTGCCAGCAGTCCAACGGGGAGGAATAATGAAAAACTGTTTTTT.

V is TRBV10-1 and J is TRBJ2-2; TRBD1 matches 8 bases. V was clipped by 6 bases and J by 3 bases; unmatched bases: 12. This CDR3 spans 17 amino acids. Germline CDR1 reads WNHNN; CDR2 reads SYGVQD (reference sequence). CDR3 sequence: CASSTSGGGLDTGELFF. Written as DNA, the CDR3 is TGCGCCAGCAGCACATCAGGGGGCGGATTGGACACCGGGGAGCTGTTTTTT.

The genes are TRBV5-5 and TRBJ2-6, with a weak D call TRBD1 (6 bases). CDR3 length: 18 residues. The V end lost 3 bases, the J end lost 0 bases, and 16 bases lay between the germline ends. Germline CDR1 is SGHKS and CDR2 is YYEKEE (reference sequence). In DNA form, the CDR3 reads TGTGCCAGCAGCTGGGGGCCAGCTGGCCCCTCTGGGGCCAACGTCCTGACTTTC. Translated: CASSWGPAGPSGANVLTF. Looking up the rest from reference TRBV5-5 and TRBJ2-6 gives the full variable domain: DAGVTQSPTHLIKTRGQQVTLRCSPISGHKSVSWYQQVLGQGPQFIFQYYEKEERGRGNFPDRFSARQFPNYSSELNVNALLLGDSALYLCASSWGPAGPSGANVLTFGAGSRLTVL.

The V and J genes are TRBV29-1 and TRBJ2-1; the D is unclear. V was clipped by 7 bases and J by 2 bases, with 12 bases between them. CDR1 is SQVTM and CDR2 is ANQGSEA in the germline V gene. The CDR3 contains 13 residues. The CDR3 coding sequence is TGCAGCGCCTCCGTAGGCACCTACAATGAGCAGTTCTTC. This sequence encodes CSASVGTYNEQFF.

The rearrangement joins TRBV6-5 to TRBJ1-1, with D possibly matching TRBD1 (6 bases). This CDR3 comprises 13 residues. Trimming cost V 6 bases and J 8 bases, with 16 bases left between them. The germline gives CDR1 MNHEY, CDR2 SVGAGI. In DNA form, the CDR3 reads TGTGCCAGCAGCAAACCAGGGGTCGAGGAAGCTTTCTTT. Translating it yields CASSKPGVEEAFF.

The CDR3 nucleotides read TGTGCCACCAGCAGAGATTCCGGGATTAGCAATCAGCCCCAGCATTTT. Its protein product is CATSRDSGISNQPQHF. The chain has TRBV15 and TRBJ1-5; D uncertain. Trimming cost V 0 bases and J 0 bases, with 9 bases left between them. In germline, CDR1 is LNHNV, CDR2 YYDKDF (reference sequence). This CDR3 region has 16 residues.

This chain links TRBV5-1 with TRBJ1-1, with unresolved D. The CDR3 covers 12 residues. Per the germline V gene, CDR1 is SGHRS and CDR2 is YFSETQ. The V gene lost 7 bases and the J gene lost 0 bases, with 7 bases spanning the gap. The CDR3 region has the DNA TGCGCCAGCGGTCCTATGAACACTGAAGCTTTCTTT. Translated: CASGPMNTEAFF.

The chain combines TRBV9 with TRBJ1-1; D is unclear. V was shortened by 0 bases and J by 4 bases, with 13 bases between the two germline ends. The CDR3 is 15 residues long. Germline V lookup: CDR1 SGDLS, CDR2 YYNGEE. CDR3 sequence: CASSVVRAESTEAFF. CDR3 DNA sequence: TGTGCCAGCAGCGTAGTAAGGGCGGAGAGCACTGAAGCTTTCTTT.

The CDR3 is CASSSAAGTTDSPLHF. The DNA of the CDR3 is TGTGCCAGCAGCTCGGCAGCCGGGACTACCGATTCACCCCTCCACTTT. This sequence joins TRBV5-4 and TRBJ1-6, with TRBD1 as a possible D gene (5 bases). Germline-derived CDR1 and CDR2 are SGHNT and YYREEE (reference sequence). The CDR3 runs to 16 residues. Trimming removed 3 bases at V and 8 bases at J, with 18 bases between.